This T cell receptor (beta chain) was retrieved from a study of yellow fever vaccine responses in identical twins. Study observations and caveats: Reportedly, twins showed a vaccine T cell response that looked partly convergent and partly personalized.

The CDR3 is 13 residues long. The V end was cut by 2 bases, the J end by 0 bases, with 2 bases between. Germline V gene lookup returns CDR1 MRHNA and CDR2 SNTAGT. Via MiXCR, TCRdb re-called the RT-PCR reads, giving one row per CDR3 protein. The sample includes fewer than 2,000 distinct CDR3 sequences, 70% to 90% of them seen just once. A remark on this clonotype: Its antigen is currently unknown.

The TCR comes from a young woman who received the yellow fever vaccine. This specimen consisted of T cells from blood (PBMCs), unsorted or a sorted subset (not recorded which), obtained before or after yellow fever vaccination (not recorded which). The V and J genes are TRBV6-4 and TRBJ1-5; D unclear. Written as DNA, the CDR3 is TGTGCCAGCAGTGACGGTAGCAATCAGCCCCAGCATTTT. It codes for CASSDGSNQPQHF.